Below, 7 T cell receptor beta chains from the same sample are listed, as sequenced in a study of B cell selection in AIRE deficiency. Profiling relied on immunoSEQ multiplex PCR, and the TCRdb table lists in-frame clones only, not all of them. This table holds approximately 24,000 clones, roughly 95% found once. The sorted conventional CD4 T cells were gated as CD4+CD127+. Sequenced input: CD4+CD127+ conventional T cells sorted from PBMCs. The source is a human donor in good health.

This clone has only a few counts. This rearrangement joins TRBV10-1 to TRBJ1-2, with TRBD1 matching 9 bases. Trimming removed 8 bases from V and 8 bases from J; junction bases left unmatched: 18. The CDR3 loop spans 16 amino acids. Per the germline V gene, CDR1 is WNHNN and CDR2 is SYGVQD (reference sequence). CDR3 loop: CASATHRGRRSRGYTF. The CDR3 bases are TGCGCCAGCGCGACCCACAGGGGGCGACGATCGCGGGGCTACACCTTC.

The CDR3 coding sequence is TGTGCCAGCAGCAATTACTCACGGGACATCTATGGCTACACCTTC. This translates into CASSNYSRDIYGYTF. The gene calls are TRBV21-1 and TRBJ1-2; the D call of TRBD1 is as the table states it, not checked on the DNA. TRBV21-1 is termed a pseudogene. This CDR3 region has 15 residues.

V gene TRBV7-2 combines with J gene TRBJ1-1; tentatively, D is TRBD1 (6 bases). The CDR3 has 14 residues. V was cut by 1 base and J by 5 bases, with 11 bases left in between. CDR1 and CDR2 from the germline V gene are SGHTA and FQGNSA. The CDR3, as DNA: TGTGCCAGCAGCTTAGAACAGGGCTGGACTGAAGCTTTCTTT. It specifies CASSLEQGWTEAFF.

This clone has a single count. This chain links TRBV10-1 with TRBJ2-1; D is unclear. The V end lost 7 bases, the J end lost 10 bases, and 14 bases lay between the germline ends. Per germline, CDR1 WNHNN and CDR2 SYGVQD (reference sequence). The CDR3 covers 12 residues. CDR3 protein: CASKRWVREQFF. In DNA, the CDR3 is TGCGCCAGCAAAAGGTGGGTTAGAGAGCAGTTCTTC.

J is TRBJ1-4 and V is TRBV7-9; D unresolved. The CDR3 has 17 residues. Germline V gene data show CDR1 as SEHNR and CDR2 as FQNEAQ (reference sequence). V lost 5 bases, J lost 0 bases, and 16 bases lay in between. CDR3 DNA: TGTGCCAGCAGCCAGCCCGGCAGGATTGCAACTAATGAAAAACTGTTTTTT. Translating gives CASSQPGRIATNEKLFF.

This chain connects TRBV25-1 to TRBJ2-2; D is uncertain. V gave up 7 bases and J gave up 6 bases, with 6 bases separating them. Germline assignment: CDR1 MGHDK and CDR2 SYGVNS. There are 11 residues in the CDR3. Written as DNA, the CDR3 is TGTGCCAGCACCGGCGCCGGGGAGCTGTTTTTT. Its translation: CASTGAGELFF.

The chain combines TRBV15 with TRBJ1-4, with a weak D call TRBD1 (5 bases). Germline V gives CDR1 LNHNV, CDR2 YYDKDF (reference sequence). The length of the CDR3 is 13 residues. With 3 bases removed from V and 8 bases from J, the gap between germline ends came to 10 bases. CDR3 sequence reads: CATSRGRAEKLFF. The CDR3 nucleotides are TGTGCCACCAGCAGGGGCAGGGCCGAAAAACTGTTTTTT. Full variable domain (rest looked up from reference TRBV15 and TRBJ1-4): DAMVIQNPRYQVTQFGKPVTLSCSQTLNHNVMYWYQQKSSQAPKLLFHYYDKDFNNEADTPDNFQSRRPNTSFCFLDIRSPGLGDTAMYLCATSRGRAEKLFFGSGTQLSVL.